The clone carrying this T cell receptor (beta chain) was seen only a few times. Its target is unknown. The data originate from a study of CD8 T cells in ankylosing spondylitis. TCRdb independently ran MiXCR on the 5' RACE reads; one entry per CDR3 protein. The sample includes some 240,000 distinct CDR3 sequences, 6% to 8% seen only once; the top ten take approximately 15%. General study results and limits: Roughly 8 highly homologous variants made up a TCR beta motif, and this motif appeared characteristic of ankylosing spondylitis blood.

This CDR3 has 15 amino acids. The V gene lost 1 base and the J gene lost 6 bases, with 13 bases spanning the gap. Germline V gene sequence: CDR1 LNHDA, CDR2 SQIVND (reference sequence). This sequence was found in a male donor with ankylosing spondylitis. Sequenced input: blood, either unsorted or a sorted T cell fraction (not recorded which). The chain is built from TRBV19 and TRBJ1-5; no reliable D call. As DNA, the CDR3 is TGTGCCAGTAGTATAGGCGCACTTGGCAGTCAGCCCCAGCATTTT. It translates to CASSIGALGSQPQHF.